This note documents a single T cell receptor beta chain sequence. This clonotype was detected ten times or more. Its recognized antigen is unknown. No much larger clonotype is one base removed from it; base qualities were not supplied. For repertoire sequencing, TCR beta CDR3 regions were amplified from RNA transcripts. The first round was an RT-PCR using HTBI primers with the Qiagen OneStep RT-PCR kit, and this first round was followed by a second-round multiplex PCR, then size selection and purification. The libraries underwent paired-end sequencing with 100 bp reads on an Illumina HiSeq2000. On the study's bioinformatics: Reads were processed with SOAPnuke, discarding reads with adapters, uncalled bases, mean Phred below 15, or no exact constant-primer or identifier match. COPE v1.2.5 was used to merge the high-quality paired reads. Each unique nucleotide sequence was defined as a clonotype, and clonotypes were aligned to IMGT TRB V, D and J references with MiTCR v1.1. Only V-J combinations with frequency above 0.0001 were analysed, covering approximately 99% of repertoires. For each V-J combination, a TCR clonal expansion and chaos score was defined as F50 clonal expansion divided by the chaos observed in the TCRdist matrix. Welch's t-statistics and random forest were used to reduce features to 13 V-J combinations, which were fed into a naive Bayes classifier. The similarity between thyroid and blood repertoires was quantified using the Morisita-Horn index. TCRdb redid the processing of the public reads, applying fastp at Q25 and MiXCR, and retained in-frame beta chains. Rows are unified per CDR3 protein, each entry keeping the most common DNA and genes. The authors' filters were not applied to this entry. Here the sample has some 360,000 distinct CDR3 sequences; about 15% occur a single time. The ten largest clones take up around 2.4% of the sample.

The record originates from a study of Graves' ophthalmopathy and Graves' hyperthyroidism (dated by TCRdb to 2017 to 2018). For the study in its entirety: Peripheral blood was collected at initial diagnosis, before any treatment. TCR beta repertoire signatures were used to distinguish Graves' ophthalmopathy from Graves' hyperthyroidism and to predict progression to ophthalmopathy. In total, 120 to 150 blood samples were TCR-sequenced: under 45 ophthalmopathy, approximately 80 hyperthyroidism and roughly 17 hyperthyroidism-to-ophthalmopathy patients. To explore V-J signatures distinguishing ophthalmopathy from hyperthyroidism, a discovery set of about a hundred patients (around 42 ophthalmopathy, some 55 stable hyperthyroidism) was enrolled. An independent validation cohort was composed of approximately 18 hyperthyroidism patients and about 16 patients who later progressed from hyperthyroidism to ophthalmopathy. In over five hyperthyroidism patients, T-cell repertoires of thyroid tissue and blood were compared. Following sampling, methimazole starting at 30 mg daily was administered to hyperthyroidism patients, and high-dose intravenous methylprednisolone was administered to ophthalmopathy patients. Broader findings and caveats from the paper: Most of the expanded thyroid clonotypes with a frequency above 0.001 were also detected in blood, and it was suggested that the thyroid immune response may be reflected by blood repertoires. In cross-validation, the 13-signature model distinguished ophthalmopathy from stable hyperthyroidism with around 90% sensitivity and approximately 81% specificity, while in the test set the corresponding values were 80% and 75%. In validation, the model predicted ophthalmopathy progression with more than 55% sensitivity and approximately 72% specificity; 12 predicted patients were CT-confirmed with GO in a median of about 6.1 months. Sample size was not statistically predetermined, and group allocation was not concealed from the investigators.

CDR1 and CDR2 were assigned from the germline V gene as MNHNS and SASEGT. The CDR3, cysteine through phenylalanine, is 15 amino acids long. The sequence is cut down to CDR3 DNA, 45 bases in frame from base 1. V and J lose 0 bases and 6 bases, and a span of 12 bases separates them. A patient counted as having stable hyperthyroidism if there was no progression to ophthalmopathy within 18 months of follow-up. Hyperthyroidism patients were newly diagnosed, were aged 18 to 65 years, and had a disease duration under 2 months. Patients with other autoimmune diseases, uncontrolled infections, pregnancy or lactation were excluded. Clinical symptoms, serum thyroxine, TRAb, thyroid ultrasound and orbital computed tomography were used for diagnosis. Using Ficoll-Paque density gradient centrifugation, PBMCs were isolated from about 9.2 ml of fresh peripheral blood. Trizol reagent was used to extract the total RNA, and its quality was then checked on an Agilent 2100 Bioanalyzer.

The sequence came from an adult woman with stable Graves' hyperthyroidism. Sample: peripheral blood. The chain uses TRBV6-1 and TRBJ1-5, with a tentative D gene TRBD1 over 6 matching bases. The CDR3 reads as follows: CASSEAGRGVQPQHF. The base sequence is TGTGCCAGCAGTGAAGCAGGCAGGGGTGTTCAGCCCCAGCATTTT.